The 4 T cell receptor beta chains given below trace back to one sample, sequenced in a study of T cell clonality in common variable immunodeficiency. Broader study findings: In common variable immunodeficiency, TCR beta chains reportedly carried fewer deletions and N-nucleotide insertions.

Antigen specificity for these receptors is unknown. Sequenced by immunoSEQ multiplex PCR; TCRdb stores in-frame clones only, minus some. This sample has approximately 21,000 clones, each found more than once. The sample consisted of peripheral blood mononuclear cells. The receptors come from a human donor with common variable immunodeficiency.

As regards this clone: The CDR3 end is not reached by the read, which stops 3 residues before it; the germline J gene fills it in. The chain links TRBV7-3 to TRBJ2-1; TRBD1 or TRBD2 may be the D gene (8 bases each). V shed 5 bases and J shed 3 bases, with 17 bases lying between them. Germline CDR1 reads SGHTA; CDR2 reads FQGTGA. CDR3 length: 16 residues. Here the CDR3 reads CASSQGAGGLYNEQFF. The DNA read from the CDR3 is TGTGCCAGCAGCCAGGGGGCGGGAGGCCTCTACAATGAG. The full variable domain, in which reference TRBV7-3 and TRBJ2-1 provide the parts outside the CDR3, is GAGVSQTPSNKVTEKGKYVELRCDPISGHTALYWYRQSLGQGPEFLIYFQGTGAADDSGLPNDRFFAVRPEGSVSTLKIQRTERGDSAVYLCASSQGAGGLYNEQFFGPGTRLTVL.

With regard to this clone: Read sequence stops 3 residues before the CDR3 end, and the germline J gene provides the missing end. The chain carries TRBV19 and TRBJ2-2; D is uncertain. This CDR3 region has 15 residues. The ends were cut back, 4 bases at V and 1 base at J, with 10 bases in the middle. Germline values: CDR1 LNHDA, CDR2 SQIVND (reference sequence). CDR3 bases read: TGTGCCAGTAGTAGGCAGGATTTGAACACCGGGGAG. Translated, it gives CASSRQDLNTGE. In full, the CDR3 reads CASSRQDLNTGELFF. Full variable domain (rest looked up from reference TRBV19 and TRBJ2-2): DGGITQSPKYLFRKEGQNVTLSCEQNLNHDAMYWYRQDPGQGLRLIYYSQIVNDFQKGDIAEGYSVSREKKESFPLTVTSAQKNPTAFYLCASSRQDLNTGELFFGEGSRLTVL.

This clone has a handful of counts. The read ends 3 residues shy of where the CDR3 ends; the end is completed using the germline J gene. The J gene is TRBJ1-5, the V gene TRBV19; 12 bases are shared with TRBD1. The CDR3 covers 15 residues. Germline trimming cut 5 bases from V and 7 bases from J; bases unmatched to any gene: 6. Germline CDR1 is LNHDA and CDR2 is SQIVND (reference sequence). CDR3 sequence reads: CASSWDRGQGQPQHF. The CDR3 DNA, read in part, is TGTGCCAGTAGTTGGGACAGGGGGCAGGGACAGCCC.

Regarding this clone: The read ends 3 residues early relative to the CDR3; the germline J gene fills the gap. The gene calls are TRBV7-9 and TRBJ2-1, with 9 nucleotides matching TRBD1. Germline CDR1 and CDR2: SEHNR and FQNEAQ (reference sequence). This CDR3 has 15 amino acids. V lost 7 bases and J lost 6; bases outside the gene matches: 10. The chain's CDR3 is CASTGSGTGSNEQFF. The part of the CDR3 DNA that was read is TGTGCCAGCACCGGCTCCGGGACAGGGTCCAATGAG.